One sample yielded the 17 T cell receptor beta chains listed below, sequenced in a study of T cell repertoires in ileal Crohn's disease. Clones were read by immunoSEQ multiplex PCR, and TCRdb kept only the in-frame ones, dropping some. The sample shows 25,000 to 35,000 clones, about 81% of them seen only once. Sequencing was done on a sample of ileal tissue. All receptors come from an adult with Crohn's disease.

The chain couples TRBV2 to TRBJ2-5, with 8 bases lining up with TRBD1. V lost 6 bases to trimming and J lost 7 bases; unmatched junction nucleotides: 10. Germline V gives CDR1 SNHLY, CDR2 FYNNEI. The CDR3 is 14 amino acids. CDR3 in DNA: TGTGCCAGCAGGAACAGGGGGGCCTTGGGGACCCAGTACTTC. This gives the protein CASRNRGALGTQYF.

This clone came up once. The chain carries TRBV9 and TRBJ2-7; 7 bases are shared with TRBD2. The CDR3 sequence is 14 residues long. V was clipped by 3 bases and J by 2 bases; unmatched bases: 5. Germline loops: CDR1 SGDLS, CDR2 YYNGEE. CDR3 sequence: CASSAPGGAYEQYF. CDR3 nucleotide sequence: TGTGCCAGCAGCGCCCCGGGGGGAGCCTACGAGCAGTACTTC. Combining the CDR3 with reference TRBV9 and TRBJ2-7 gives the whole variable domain DSGVTQTPKHLITATGQRVTLRCSPRSGDLSVYWYQQSLDQGLQFLIQYYNGEERAKGNILERFSAQQFPDLHSELNLSSLELGDSALYFCASSAPGGAYEQYFGPGTRLTVT.

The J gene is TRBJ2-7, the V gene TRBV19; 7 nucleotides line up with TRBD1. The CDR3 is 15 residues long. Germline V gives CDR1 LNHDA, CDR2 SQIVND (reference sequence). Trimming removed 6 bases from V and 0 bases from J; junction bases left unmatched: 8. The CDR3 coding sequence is TGTGCCAGTAGCCTTAACAGGGGCCTCTCCTACGAGCAGTACTTC. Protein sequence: CASSLNRGLSYEQYF.

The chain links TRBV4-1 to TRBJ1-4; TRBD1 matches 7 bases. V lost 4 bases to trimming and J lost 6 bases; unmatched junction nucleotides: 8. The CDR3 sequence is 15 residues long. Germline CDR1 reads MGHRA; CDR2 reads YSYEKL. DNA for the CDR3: TGCGCCAGCAGCCCATCCCCACAGGGGTATGAAAAACTGTTTTTT. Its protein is CASSPSPQGYEKLFF.

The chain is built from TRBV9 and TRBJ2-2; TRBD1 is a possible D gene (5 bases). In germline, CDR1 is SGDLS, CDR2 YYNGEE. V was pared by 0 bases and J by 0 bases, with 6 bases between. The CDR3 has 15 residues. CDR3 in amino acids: CASSVEGTNTGELFF. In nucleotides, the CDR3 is TGTGCCAGCAGCGTAGAGGGGACGAACACCGGGGAGCTGTTTTTT.

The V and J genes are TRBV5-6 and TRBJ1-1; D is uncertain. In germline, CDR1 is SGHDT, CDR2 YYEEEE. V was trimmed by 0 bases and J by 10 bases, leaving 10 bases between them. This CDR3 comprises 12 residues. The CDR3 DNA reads TGTGCCAGCAGCTTGGGAGGGCTCGGAGCTTTCTTT. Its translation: CASSLGGLGAFF.

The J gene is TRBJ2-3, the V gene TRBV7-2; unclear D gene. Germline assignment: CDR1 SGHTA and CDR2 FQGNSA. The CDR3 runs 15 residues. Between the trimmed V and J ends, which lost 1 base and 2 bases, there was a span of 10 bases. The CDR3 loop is CASSLDLSYTDTQYF. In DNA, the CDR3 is TGTGCCAGCAGCTTAGACTTATCCTACACAGATACGCAGTATTTT. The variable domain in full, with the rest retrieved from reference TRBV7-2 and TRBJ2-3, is GAGVSQSPSNKVTEKGKDVELRCDPISGHTALYWYRQSLGQGLEFLIYFQGNSAPDKSGLPSDRFSAERTGGSVSTLTIQRTQQEDSAVYLCASSLDLSYTDTQYFGPGTRLTVL.

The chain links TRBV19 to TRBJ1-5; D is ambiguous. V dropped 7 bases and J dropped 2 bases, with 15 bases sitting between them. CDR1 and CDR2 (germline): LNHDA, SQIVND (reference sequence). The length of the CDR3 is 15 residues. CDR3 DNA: TGTGCCAGTACGGTTGCCGGGAGGGGCAATCAGCCCCAGCATTTT. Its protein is CASTVAGRGNQPQHF.

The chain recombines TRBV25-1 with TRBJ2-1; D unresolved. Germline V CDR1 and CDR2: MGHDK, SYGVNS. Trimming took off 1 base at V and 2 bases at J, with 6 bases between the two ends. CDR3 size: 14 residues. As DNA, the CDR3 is TGTGCCAGCAGTGAATCTGGAGCCTACAATGAGCAGTTCTTC. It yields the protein CASSESGAYNEQFF.

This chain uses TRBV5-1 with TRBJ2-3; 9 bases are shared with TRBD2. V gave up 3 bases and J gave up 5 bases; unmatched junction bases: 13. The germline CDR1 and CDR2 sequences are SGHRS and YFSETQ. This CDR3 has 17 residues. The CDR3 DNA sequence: TGCGCCAGCAGCTCTCTGACTAGCGGAGCCTACATAGATACGCAGTATTTT. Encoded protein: CASSSLTSGAYIDTQYF.

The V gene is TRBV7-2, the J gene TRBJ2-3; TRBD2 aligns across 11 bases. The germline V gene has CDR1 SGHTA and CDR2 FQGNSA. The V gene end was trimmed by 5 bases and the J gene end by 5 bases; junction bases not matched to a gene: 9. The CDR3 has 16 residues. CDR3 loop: CASSLLSGGAGDTQYF. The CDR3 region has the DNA TGTGCCAGCAGCCTTCTTAGCGGGGGGGCGGGAGATACGCAGTATTTT. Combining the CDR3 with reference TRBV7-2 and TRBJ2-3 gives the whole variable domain GAGVSQSPSNKVTEKGKDVELRCDPISGHTALYWYRQSLGQGLEFLIYFQGNSAPDKSGLPSDRFSAERTGGSVSTLTIQRTQQEDSAVYLCASSLLSGGAGDTQYFGPGTRLTVL.

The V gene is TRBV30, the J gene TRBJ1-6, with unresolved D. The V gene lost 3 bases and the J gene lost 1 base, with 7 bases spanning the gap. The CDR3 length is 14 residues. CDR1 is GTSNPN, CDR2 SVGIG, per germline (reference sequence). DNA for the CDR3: TGTGCCTGGAGCCCTAAGTCCTATAATTCACCCCTCCACTTT. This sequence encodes CAWSPKSYNSPLHF.

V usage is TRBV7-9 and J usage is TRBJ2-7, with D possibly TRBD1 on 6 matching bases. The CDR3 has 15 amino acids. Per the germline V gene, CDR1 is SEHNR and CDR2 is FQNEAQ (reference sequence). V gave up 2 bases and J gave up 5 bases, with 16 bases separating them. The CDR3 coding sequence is TGTGCCAGCAGCTTATCGGGACAAGTTTTTGACGAGCAGTACTTC. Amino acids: CASSLSGQVFDEQYF.

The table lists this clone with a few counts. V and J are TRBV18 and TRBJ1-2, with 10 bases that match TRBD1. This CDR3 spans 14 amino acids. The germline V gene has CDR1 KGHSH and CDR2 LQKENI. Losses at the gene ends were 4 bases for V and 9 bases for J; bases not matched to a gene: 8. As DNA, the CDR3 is TGTGCCAGCTCACGCCAGGGACAGGGGCGCCGCTACACCTTC. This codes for CASSRQGQGRRYTF.

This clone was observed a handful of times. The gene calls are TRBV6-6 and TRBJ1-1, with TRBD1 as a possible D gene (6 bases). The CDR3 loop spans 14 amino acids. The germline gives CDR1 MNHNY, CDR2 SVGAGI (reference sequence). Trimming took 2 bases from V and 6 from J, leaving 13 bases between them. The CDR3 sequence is CASSYGDGGAEAFF. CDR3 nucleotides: TGTGCCAGCAGTTACGGGGATGGGGGCGCTGAAGCTTTCTTT.

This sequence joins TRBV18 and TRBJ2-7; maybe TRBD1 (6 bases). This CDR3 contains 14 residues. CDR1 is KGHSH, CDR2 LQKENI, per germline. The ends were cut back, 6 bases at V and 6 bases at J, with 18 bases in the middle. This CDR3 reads CASSPGQGLGEQYF. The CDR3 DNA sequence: TGTGCCAGCTCCCCCGGGCAGGGGCTTGGCGAGCAGTACTTC.

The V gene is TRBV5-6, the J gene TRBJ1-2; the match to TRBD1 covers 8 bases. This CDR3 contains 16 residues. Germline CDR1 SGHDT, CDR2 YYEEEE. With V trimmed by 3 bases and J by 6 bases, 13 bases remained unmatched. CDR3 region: CASSWLRTGMGHGYTF. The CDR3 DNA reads TGTGCCAGCAGCTGGCTACGGACAGGGATGGGCCATGGCTACACCTTC.